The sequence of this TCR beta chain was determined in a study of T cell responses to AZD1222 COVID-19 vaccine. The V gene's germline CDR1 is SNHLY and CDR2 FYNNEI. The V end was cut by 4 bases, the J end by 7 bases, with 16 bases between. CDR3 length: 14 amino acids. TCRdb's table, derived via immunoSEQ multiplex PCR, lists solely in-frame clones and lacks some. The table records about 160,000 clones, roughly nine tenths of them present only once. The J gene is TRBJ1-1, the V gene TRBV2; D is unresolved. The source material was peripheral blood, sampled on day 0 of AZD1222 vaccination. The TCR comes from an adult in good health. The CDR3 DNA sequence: TGTGCCAGCAGTGGTAGGACGAGGGCGGTTGAAGCTTTCTTT. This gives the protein CASSGRTRAVEAFF.